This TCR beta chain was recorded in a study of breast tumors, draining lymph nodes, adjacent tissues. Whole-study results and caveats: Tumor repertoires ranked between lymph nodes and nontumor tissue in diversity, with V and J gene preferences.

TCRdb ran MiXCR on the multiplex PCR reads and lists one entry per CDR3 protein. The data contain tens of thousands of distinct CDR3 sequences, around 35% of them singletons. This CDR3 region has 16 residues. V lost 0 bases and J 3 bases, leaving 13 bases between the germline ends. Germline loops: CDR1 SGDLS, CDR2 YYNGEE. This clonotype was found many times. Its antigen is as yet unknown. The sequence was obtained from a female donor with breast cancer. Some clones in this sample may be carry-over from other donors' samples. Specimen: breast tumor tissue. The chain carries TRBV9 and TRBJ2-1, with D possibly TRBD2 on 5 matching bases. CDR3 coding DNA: TGTGCCAGCAGCGTAGCGTTGGGAGCCAACTACAATGAGCAGTTCTTC. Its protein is CASSVALGANYNEQFF. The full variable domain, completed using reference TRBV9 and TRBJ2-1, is DSGVTQTPKHLITATGQRVTLRCSPRSGDLSVYWYQQSLDQGLQFLIQYYNGEERAKGNILERFSAQQFPDLHSELNLSSLELGDSALYFCASSVALGANYNEQFFGPGTRLTVL.